This TCR beta chain comes out of a study of cytomegalovirus exposure and HLA in healthy donors. The CDR3 has 13 residues. Trimming took 4 bases from V and 7 from J, leaving 12 bases between them. Germline-derived CDR1 and CDR2 are SGHNT and YYREEE (reference sequence). Both 60 Vbeta primers and 13 Jbeta primers went into the PCR. Repertoires were generated with immunoSEQ multiplex PCR, while TCRdb's copy carries only in-frame clones and drops some. The top ten clones hold 3% of a sample with more than 140,000 clones, about three fifths of them seen once. This clone has just a few counts. What it recognizes is unknown. General study findings and limits: Most of the TCR beta V segments (in an earlier analysis) were productive either about 87% or about 30% of the time. The authors listed about 170 TCR beta chains as cytomegalovirus-associated. Analysis was performed later, and it showed HLA-associated TCR beta chains to be more clonally expanded than equally common others. Both high specificity and high sensitivity reportedly marked the classifier's diagnosis of cytomegalovirus status.

Specimen: PBMCs. The V and J genes are TRBV5-4 and TRBJ1-3; D is possibly TRBD1 (6 bases). The receptor comes from a woman aged 25 to 39 in good health and CMV-seropositive. CDR3 in amino acids: CASSTDSRNTIYF. CDR3 coding DNA: TGTGCCAGCAGCACGGACAGTCGTAACACCATATATTTT.